This TCR beta chain derives from a study of CXCR3-negative and CXCR3-positive naive CD8 T cells. About the study: Summed over all libraries, TRB reads came to around 130 million, with about 1.5 +/- 0.3 million per library.

Turning to this clonotype: What it recognizes is unknown.

Germline CDR1 SGHKS, CDR2 YYEKEE (reference sequence). The CDR3 consists of 15 residues. Researchers reported sorting every CD8+ T cell subset in triplicate, roughly 290,000 cells per sort. UMI-labeled 5' RACE yielded the TRB cDNA libraries. One entry per CDR3 protein, without DNA, is what TCRdb gives after re-calling the 5' RACE reads. Its listing shows 40,000 to 50,000 distinct CDR3 sequences. Findings and limits, study-wide: CXCR3-expressing naive cells carried TRB CDR3s more hydrophobic than those of CXCR3-negative naive cells. Memory CD8+ T cell repertoires were far less diverse than both naive subsets.

This rearrangement joins TRBV5-5 to TRBJ2-1; TCRdb's D call, TRBD1, is unchecked because there is no DNA. Source material: naive CXCR3- CD8+ T cells from blood. Subset here: CD45RO-CCR7+CD27+CD95- naive CD8+ T cells lacking CXCR3 (TNR3-). The receptor comes from a human donor in good health. Some clones in this sample may be carry-over from other donors' samples. CDR3 region: CASSPGFGLGLEQFF.